Listed below are T cell receptor beta chains from one sample, sequenced in a study of blood T cell repertoires in COVID-19. Repertoires were generated with immunoSEQ multiplex PCR, while TCRdb's copy carries only in-frame clones and drops some. The table lists around 26,000 clones, 80% to 95% of them singletons. The sequenced sample consisted of peripheral blood. The receptors were sampled from a human donor in a cohort sampled during active COVID-19. CDR3s include the opening cysteine and the closing phenylalanine or tryptophan. D genes are given only for firm matches. Some rows mark clone size as missing; the rest say once, few, many or name a class of expanded clone.

v_call	d_call	j_call	clone_size	cdr3_aa	cdr3_nt
TRBV2	.	TRBJ2-6	.	CASSKGQSSGANVLTF	TGTGCCAGCAGTAAAGGACAGAGCTCTGGGGCCAACGTCCTGACTTTC
TRBV19	.	TRBJ1-1	once	CASSRGHLNTEAFF	TGTGCCAGTAGTAGGGGACACCTGAACACTGAAGCTTTCTTT
TRBV5-1	.	TRBJ1-2	.	CASSLFSEWGYTF	TGCGCCAGCAGCTTGTTCAGCGAATGGGGCTACACCTTC
TRBV5-1	TRBD2	TRBJ2-1	once	CASSLSSQRGAYNEQFF	TGCGCCAGCAGCTTGTCTAGCCAGCGGGGGGCGTACAATGAGCAGTTCTTC
TRBV6-5	TRBD1	TRBJ1-1	once	CASTFSSGGAGEAFF	TGTGCCAGCACCTTTTCCTCAGGGGGCGCGGGTGAAGCTTTCTTT
TRBV7-7	TRBD1	TRBJ1-4	once	CASSLGSTGEKLFF	TGTGCTAGCAGCTTAGGGTCGACAGGGGAAAAACTGTTTTTT
TRBV25-1	TRBD1	TRBJ1-2	.	CASSVYRGTHLGYTF	TGTGCCAGCAGTGTTTACAGGGGGACCCATCTTGGCTACACCTTC
TRBV5-1	TRBD1	TRBJ1-2	.	CASSVTGDYGYTF	TGCGCCAGCAGCGTGACAGGGGACTATGGCTACACCTTC
TRBV5-5	TRBD1	TRBJ2-3	.	CASSLGDRVGFTDTQYF	TGTGCCAGCAGCTTGGGGGACAGGGTAGGGTTTACAGATACGCAGTATTTT
TRBV11-3	.	TRBJ1-1	.	CASSYRTEAFF	TGTGCCAGCAGTTATCGCACTGAAGCTTTCTTT
TRBV7-2	TRBD2	TRBJ2-3	.	CASSFGLAGASTDTQYF	TGTGCCAGCAGCTTTGGACTAGCGGGAGCAAGCACAGATACGCAGTATTTT
TRBV25-1	.	TRBJ2-7	.	CASSESIGVGEQYF	TGTGCCAGCAGTGAATCGATAGGGGTGGGTGAGCAGTACTTC
TRBV10-3	.	TRBJ2-2	once	CAISFTGYTGELFF	TGTGCCATCAGTTTTACAGGGTACACCGGGGAGCTGTTTTTT
TRBV27	TRBD1	TRBJ2-2	.	CASSLVGTGNTGELFF	TGTGCCAGCAGTTTAGTCGGGACAGGGAACACCGGGGAGCTGTTTTTT
TRBV29-1	TRBD2	TRBJ2-7	.	CSVQLAGASYEQHF	TGCAGCGTTCAGCTAGCGGGGGCCTCCTACGAGCAGCACTTC
TRBV13	TRBD2	TRBJ2-7	.	CASSARQGLAGRYEQYF	TGTGCCAGCAGCGCTAGGCAGGGACTAGCGGGAAGATACGAGCAGTACTTC
TRBV9	.	TRBJ1-3	once	CASSERPVWGVSGNTIYF	TGTGCCAGCAGCGAGAGGCCTGTTTGGGGCGTCTCTGGAAACACCATATATTTT